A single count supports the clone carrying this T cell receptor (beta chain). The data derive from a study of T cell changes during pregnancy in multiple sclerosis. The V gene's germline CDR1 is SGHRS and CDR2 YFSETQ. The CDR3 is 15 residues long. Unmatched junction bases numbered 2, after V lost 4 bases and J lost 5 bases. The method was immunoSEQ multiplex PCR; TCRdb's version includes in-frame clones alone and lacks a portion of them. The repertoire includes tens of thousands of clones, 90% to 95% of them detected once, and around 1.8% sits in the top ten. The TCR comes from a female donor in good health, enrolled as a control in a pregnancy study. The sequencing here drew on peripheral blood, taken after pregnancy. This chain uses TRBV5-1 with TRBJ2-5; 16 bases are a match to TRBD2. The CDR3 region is CASSPGLAGGETQYF. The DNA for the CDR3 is TGCGCCAGCAGCCCGGGACTAGCGGGAGGGGAGACCCAGTACTTC.